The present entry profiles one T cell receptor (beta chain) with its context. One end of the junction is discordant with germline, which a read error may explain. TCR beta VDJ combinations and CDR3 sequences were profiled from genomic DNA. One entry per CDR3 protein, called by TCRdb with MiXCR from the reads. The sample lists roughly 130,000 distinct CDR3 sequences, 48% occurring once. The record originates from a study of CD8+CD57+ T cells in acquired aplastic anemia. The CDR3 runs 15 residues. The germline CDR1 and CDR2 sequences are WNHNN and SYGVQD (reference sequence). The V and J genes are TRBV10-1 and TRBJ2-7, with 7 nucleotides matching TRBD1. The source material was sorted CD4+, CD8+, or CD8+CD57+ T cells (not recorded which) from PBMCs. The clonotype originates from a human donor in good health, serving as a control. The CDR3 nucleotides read TGTGCCAGCAGTGAAGGTGCCAGGGGGTCCTACGAGCAGTACTTC. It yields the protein CASSEGARGSYEQYF.